This T cell receptor beta chain was sequenced in a study of CD8+ T cells in alopecia areata. Regarding this clone: Its antigen is still unknown. Mouse gene names and germline throughout. The CDR3 is cut off 4 residues early in the read; its end comes from the germline J gene.

Findings of the study overall: Among patients, TCR sharing was less clear than in mice, a difference possibly due in part to HLA diversity in the patient population. Higher clonality than in normal scalp was seen in lesional scalp, especially alopecia totalis/universalis.

In each case, RNA was isolated and then reverse transcribed into cDNA as the sequencing template. Clones were sequenced by immunoSEQ multiplex PCR, and TCRdb holds only the in-frame ones, with some missing. The data list approximately 110,000 clones, none observed once; around 19% falls to the top ten. Germline V gene sequence: CDR1 NNHDY, CDR2 SYVADS. This CDR3 has 14 residues. Trimming removed 0 bases at V and 4 bases at J, with 9 bases between. This sequence originates from a C3H/HeJ mouse with alopecia areata. Strain MHC haplotype: H2-k. This rearrangement joins TRBV13-3 to TRBJ2-3; D is perhaps TRBD1 (6 bases). The sample consisted of lesional skin. The CDR3 spells CASSDDGQTETLYF. CDR3 DNA (partial): TGTGCCAGCAGTGATGACGGACAGACAGAA.